This T cell receptor beta chain appears in the sequencing data of a study of blood T cell repertoires in COVID-19. This CDR3 is 12 amino acids long. Trimming cost V 1 base and J 6 bases, with 6 bases left between them. The germline V gene encodes CDR1 GTSNPN and CDR2 SVGIG (reference sequence). The method was immunoSEQ multiplex PCR; TCRdb's version includes in-frame clones alone and lacks a portion of them. This table has around 250,000 clones, 85% to 90% appearing once. The origin of this receptor is a woman aged 30 to 39 with acute COVID-19. The sample consisted of PBMCs or T cells enriched from blood (not recorded which). J is TRBJ1-4 and V is TRBV30; D ambiguous. The CDR3 DNA reads as TGTGCCTGGAGTGGACAATATGAAAAACTGTTTTTT. Its protein is CAWSGQYEKLFF.